One sample yielded the 28 T cell receptor beta chains listed below, sequenced in a study of cytomegalovirus exposure and HLA in healthy donors. The PCR was carried out with 60 Vbeta primers and 13 Jbeta primers. Produced via immunoSEQ multiplex PCR; TCRdb's table is partial and in-frame only. Of more than 150,000 clones listed, around 82% were seen once; the top ten hold approximately 6.3%. What was sequenced was PBMCs. These TCRs come from a woman between 45 and 60 years old in good health and CMV-seropositive.

The chain links TRBV5-1 to TRBJ1-3; TRBD1 matches at 11 bases. V shed 3 bases and J 4 bases; nucleotides not matched to a gene: 6. CDR1 is SGHRS, CDR2 YFSETQ, per germline. The CDR3 covers 16 residues. CDR3 loop: CASSSGQGVTGNTIYF. The DNA of the CDR3 is TGCGCCAGCAGCTCGGGACAGGGGGTAACCGGAAACACCATATATTTT.

A few counts support this clone. The gene calls are TRBV7-2 and TRBJ2-7, with TRBD2 identical over 10 bases. Germline CDR1 SGHTA, CDR2 FQGNSA. The CDR3 extends over 20 amino acids. V shed 0 bases and J 3 bases; nucleotides not matched to a gene: 17. CDR3 residues: CASSLAPSGGTPGSNYEQYF. The DNA of the CDR3 is TGTGCCAGCAGCTTAGCCCCTAGCGGGGGCACCCCTGGATCTAACTACGAGCAGTACTTC.

Here the CDR3 reads CASGRVMNEQYF. The DNA of the CDR3 is TGTGCCAGCGGCCGGGTGATGAACGAGCAGTACTTC. V and J are TRBV27 and TRBJ2-7, with D unresolved. The CDR3 loop spans 12 amino acids. Germline CDR1 reads MNHEY; CDR2 reads SMNVEV (reference sequence). V lost 8 bases and J 5 bases, leaving 13 bases between the germline ends.

The gene calls are TRBV7-2 and TRBJ2-7; TRBD1 agrees at 8 bases. Germline V lookup: CDR1 SGHTA, CDR2 FQGNSA. Trimming at V came to 5 bases and at J to 2 bases, leaving 8 bases not matched to a gene. CDR3 size: 15 residues. As DNA, the CDR3 is TGTGCCAGCAGCCCCGCCGGGACAGGCCCCTACGAGCAGTACTTC. As protein: CASSPAGTGPYEQYF. The entire variable domain, with the rest obtained from reference TRBV7-2 and TRBJ2-7, is as follows: GAGVSQSPSNKVTEKGKDVELRCDPISGHTALYWYRQSLGQGLEFLIYFQGNSAPDKSGLPSDRFSAERTGGSVSTLTIQRTQQEDSAVYLCASSPAGTGPYEQYFGPGTRLTVT.

The V and J genes are TRBV15 and TRBJ1-5; TRBD1 matches 7 bases. The CDR3 length is 15 residues. The J segment lost 0 bases and the V segment lost 4 bases, leaving 3 bases of the junction unmatched. Looked up from germline, CDR1 is LNHNV and CDR2 is YYDKDF (reference sequence). For the CDR3, the DNA is TGTGCCACCAGCACCACAGGGGATAGCAATCAGCCCCAGCATTTT. Amino acids: CATSTTGDSNQPQHF. Full variable domain (rest looked up from reference TRBV15 and TRBJ1-5): DAMVIQNPRYQVTQFGKPVTLSCSQTLNHNVMYWYQQKSSQAPKLLFHYYDKDFNNEADTPDNFQSRRPNTSFCFLDIRSPGLGDTAMYLCATSTTGDSNQPQHFGDGTRLSIL.

This clone was seen once. The chain carries TRBV7-8 and TRBJ2-7; no clear D gene. The CDR3 has 13 residues. The germline V gene encodes CDR1 SGHVS and CDR2 FQNEAQ. V lost 1 base to trimming and J lost 2 bases, with 6 bases between them. This CDR3 is CASSLGLAYEQYF. The CDR3 bases are TGTGCCAGCAGCTTAGGGCTAGCCTACGAGCAGTACTTC.

The rearrangement uses TRBV14 and TRBJ2-3, with 7 positions matching TRBD1. Germline values: CDR1 SGHDN, CDR2 FVKESK. CDR3 size: 13 residues. With 6 bases clipped from V and 6 bases from J, the junction kept 6 bases outside the gene matches. CDR3 nucleotide sequence: TGTGCCAGCAGGTACACAGGGGCTGATACGCAGTATTTT. Amino acid sequence: CASRYTGADTQYF.

The sample holds a few counts of this clone. This sequence joins TRBV27 and TRBJ2-5; 8 bases are a match to TRBD1. This CDR3 region has 13 residues. J gave up 1 base and V 8 bases, and 3 bases lay outside the gene matches. Germline V CDR1 and CDR2: MNHEY, SMNVEV (reference sequence). The CDR3 here is CASGQGIQETQYF. The CDR3 nucleotides are TGTGCCAGCGGACAGGGAATCCAAGAGACCCAGTACTTC.

This clone has just a few counts. The CDR3 bases are TGTGCCTGGAGTTCGAACGTGGACAGGGTAGGCACAGATACGCAGTATTTT. Residues: CAWSSNVDRVGTDTQYF. This rearrangement joins TRBV30 to TRBJ2-3; 8 bases are shared with TRBD1. V lost 2 bases, J lost 1 base, and 11 bases stayed unmatched. This CDR3 is built from 17 residues. Looked up from germline, CDR1 is GTSNPN and CDR2 is SVGIG (reference sequence).

CDR3: CASGLAGAGASYNEQFF. The DNA of the CDR3 is TGTGCTAGTGGTTTGGCCGGAGCGGGGGCCTCCTACAATGAGCAGTTCTTC. The chain joins TRBV12-5 to TRBJ2-1; TRBD2 agrees at 8 bases. This CDR3 is built from 17 residues. V lost 1 base to trimming and J lost 0 bases; unmatched junction nucleotides: 5. CDR1 is LGHNT, CDR2 FRNRAP, per germline.

The chain employs TRBV28 and TRBJ2-6, with D unclear. Trimming stripped 5 bases from V and 2 bases from J, with 13 bases between. Germline assignment: CDR1 MDHEN and CDR2 SYDVKM. This CDR3 has 16 amino acids. Here the CDR3 reads CASSPLPRAGANVLTF. In DNA, the CDR3 is TGTGCCAGCAGTCCCCTCCCTCGGGCTGGGGCCAACGTCCTGACTTTC.

This chain connects TRBV19 to TRBJ2-3, with 7 bases matching TRBD2. Unmatched junction bases numbered 5, after V lost 7 bases and J lost 1 base. The CDR3 is 14 residues long. The germline V gene has CDR1 LNHDA and CDR2 SQIVND (reference sequence). CDR3 coding DNA: TGTGCCAGTAATGTAGCGGGCGGCACAGATACGCAGTATTTT. Translation: CASNVAGGTDTQYF.

This chain links TRBV19 with TRBJ1-1; D gene unclear. V was trimmed by 0 bases and J by 1 base, leaving 9 bases between them. Germline loops: CDR1 LNHDA, CDR2 SQIVND (reference sequence). CDR3 size: 15 residues. The DNA for the CDR3 is TGTGCCAGTAGTATAGAGGAGGGTAGGAACACTGAAGCTTTCTTT. This gives the protein CASSIEEGRNTEAFF.

The V call is TRBV29-1, the J call TRBJ1-2; 10 bases are shared with TRBD1. Trimming cost V 7 bases and J 5 bases; bases outside gene matches: 4. Germline V gene data show CDR1 as SQVTM and CDR2 as ANQGSEA. This CDR3 comprises 12 residues. DNA of the CDR3: TGCAGCGGTGGGGACAGGGGTTATGGCTACACCTTC. This sequence encodes CSGGDRGYGYTF.

The V gene is TRBV7-9, the J gene TRBJ1-4; a weak D match, TRBD1 (5 bases). The germline gives CDR1 SEHNR, CDR2 FQNEAQ (reference sequence). V lost 5 bases, J lost 7 bases, and 20 bases lay in between. This CDR3 is 16 amino acids long. CDR3 DNA sequence: TGTGCCAGCAGCCCGACAGACGGGGAGGGATCTGAAAAACTGTTTTTT. Protein product: CASSPTDGEGSEKLFF.

The genes are TRBV19 and TRBJ1-5; the D gene is possibly TRBD1 (5 bases). With 7 bases removed from V and 4 bases from J, the gap between germline ends came to 8 bases. The CDR3 covers 12 residues. In germline, CDR1 is LNHDA, CDR2 SQIVND (reference sequence). For the CDR3, the DNA is TGTGCCAGTATGACAGCAAATCAGCCCCAGCATTTT. Its translation: CASMTANQPQHF.

This chain joins TRBV10-2 and TRBJ2-7; 9 bases agree with TRBD1. V lost 5 bases and J lost 1; bases outside the gene matches: 12. The CDR3 loop spans 17 amino acids. The germline CDR1 and CDR2 sequences are WSHSY and SAAADI. The CDR3 is CASSPGTGILFSYEQYF. DNA for the CDR3: TGCGCCAGCAGTCCAGGGACAGGGATTTTATTTTCCTACGAGCAGTACTTC.

This clone has a handful of counts. The J gene is TRBJ2-3, the V gene TRBV29-1; 7 nucleotides line up with TRBD2. The CDR3 loop spans 16 amino acids. Trimming cost V 4 bases and J 1 base; bases outside gene matches: 11. Germline lookup yields CDR1 SQVTM and CDR2 ANQGSEA. The CDR3 region has the DNA TGCAGCGTTGCTGGACTAGTTCGTTTAGGCACAGATACGCAGTATTTT. It codes for CSVAGLVRLGTDTQYF.

This clone was counted a single time. The rearrangement links TRBV18 to TRBJ1-1; 7 nucleotides agree with TRBD1. The CDR3 covers 18 residues. From germline, CDR1 is KGHSH and CDR2 LQKENI. Trimming cost V 2 bases and J 5 bases; bases outside gene matches: 17. Written as DNA, the CDR3 is TGTGCCAGCTCACCAGTGAGGTCGACAGGGAGTGTGTGGACTGAAGCTTTCTTT. The encoded protein is CASSPVRSTGSVWTEAFF. Using reference TRBV18 and TRBJ1-1 for the parts outside the CDR3, the full variable domain is NAGVMQNPRHLVRRRGQEARLRCSPMKGHSHVYWYRQLPEEGLKFMVYLQKENIIDESGMPKERFSAEFPKEGPSILRIQQVVRGDSAAYFCASSPVRSTGSVWTEAFFGQGTRLTVV.

The chain uses TRBV30 and TRBJ1-2, with D perhaps TRBD1 (5 bases). The length of the CDR3 is 12 residues. Germline values: CDR1 GTSNPN, CDR2 SVGIG (reference sequence). Trimming left V 0 bases short and J 6 bases short, with 8 bases between. Here the CDR3 reads CAWSVEGDGYTF. The DNA of the CDR3 is TGTGCCTGGAGTGTAGAAGGGGATGGCTACACCTTC.

This chain connects TRBV19 to TRBJ2-5, with D possibly being TRBD1 (5 bases). Trimming left V 1 base short and J 4 bases short, with 13 bases between. CDR3 length: 15 residues. CDR1 and CDR2 (germline): LNHDA, SQIVND (reference sequence). The CDR3 coding sequence is TGTGCCAGTAGTATAGGGGCAGGGTTGGGAGAGACCCAGTACTTC. As protein: CASSIGAGLGETQYF.

This chain joins TRBV7-2 and TRBJ1-5, with 8 bases fitting TRBD1. This CDR3 comprises 15 residues. Germline V gene lookup returns CDR1 SGHTA and CDR2 FQGNSA. V lost 5 bases and J lost 2; bases outside the gene matches: 5. CDR3 DNA: TGTGCCAGCAGCCCTACACAGGGGGGCAATCAGCCCCAGCATTTT. As protein: CASSPTQGGNQPQHF. Based on the CDR3 plus reference TRBV7-2 and TRBJ1-5, the full variable domain is GAGVSQSPSNKVTEKGKDVELRCDPISGHTALYWYRQSLGQGLEFLIYFQGNSAPDKSGLPSDRFSAERTGGSVSTLTIQRTQQEDSAVYLCASSPTQGGNQPQHFGDGTRLSIL.

In DNA form, the CDR3 reads TGTGCCAGCGGAAACAAGGGGGTTGGCACAGATACGCAGTATTTT. It translates to CASGNKGVGTDTQYF. This sequence joins TRBV25-1 and TRBJ2-3; TRBD1 might be the D (6 bases). V lost 8 bases and J 1 base, leaving 16 bases between the germline ends. Germline-derived CDR1 and CDR2 are MGHDK and SYGVNS. This CDR3 is 15 amino acids long.

The chain is built from TRBV2 and TRBJ1-2, with 7 nucleotides matching TRBD1. This CDR3 contains 14 residues. With 3 bases clipped from V and 4 bases from J, the junction kept 5 bases outside the gene matches. Germline V gives CDR1 SNHLY, CDR2 FYNNEI. CDR3 loop: CASSEDRQSYGYTF. The CDR3 region has the DNA TGTGCCAGCAGTGAGGACAGGCAGTCCTATGGCTACACCTTC.

The gene calls are TRBV18 and TRBJ2-2; D possibly corresponds to TRBD1 (5 bases). Germline V CDR1 and CDR2: KGHSH, LQKENI. V shed 4 bases and J shed 1 base, with 16 bases lying between them. This CDR3 is built from 17 residues. The CDR3 protein is CASSLVATAQNTGELFF. CDR3 DNA: TGTGCCAGCTCACTTGTTGCGACAGCTCAGAACACCGGGGAGCTGTTTTTT.

For the CDR3, the DNA is TGTGCCAGCAGTTCCCCCGGGACAGGGTTCGTAGATGAGCAGTTCTTC. Translating gives CASSSPGTGFVDEQFF. The chain carries TRBV27 and TRBJ2-1; 9 positions match TRBD1. The CDR3 loop spans 16 amino acids. Germline V lookup: CDR1 MNHEY, CDR2 SMNVEV (reference sequence). V dropped 4 bases and J dropped 8; count of bases not matched to a gene: 12.

The chain couples TRBV4-2 to TRBJ2-7, with TRBD2 matching over 11 bases. CDR3 length: 17 residues. Unmatched junction bases numbered 6, after V lost 0 bases and J lost 2 bases. Germline V gene lookup returns CDR1 LGHNA and CDR2 YNFKEQ. Written as DNA, the CDR3 is TGTGCCAGCAGCCAAGATCCCCTTAGCGGGGGGGCCTACGAGCAGTACTTC. It specifies CASSQDPLSGGAYEQYF.

The V and J genes are TRBV27 and TRBJ2-5; the D gene is possibly TRBD2 (7 bases). Germline V gene lookup returns CDR1 MNHEY and CDR2 SMNVEV (reference sequence). The CDR3 covers 15 residues. V was pared by 2 bases and J by 6 bases, with 16 bases between. The CDR3: CASSLEGGLRKTQYF. The CDR3 DNA follows: TGTGCCAGCAGTTTAGAAGGGGGACTAAGAAAGACCCAGTACTTC.